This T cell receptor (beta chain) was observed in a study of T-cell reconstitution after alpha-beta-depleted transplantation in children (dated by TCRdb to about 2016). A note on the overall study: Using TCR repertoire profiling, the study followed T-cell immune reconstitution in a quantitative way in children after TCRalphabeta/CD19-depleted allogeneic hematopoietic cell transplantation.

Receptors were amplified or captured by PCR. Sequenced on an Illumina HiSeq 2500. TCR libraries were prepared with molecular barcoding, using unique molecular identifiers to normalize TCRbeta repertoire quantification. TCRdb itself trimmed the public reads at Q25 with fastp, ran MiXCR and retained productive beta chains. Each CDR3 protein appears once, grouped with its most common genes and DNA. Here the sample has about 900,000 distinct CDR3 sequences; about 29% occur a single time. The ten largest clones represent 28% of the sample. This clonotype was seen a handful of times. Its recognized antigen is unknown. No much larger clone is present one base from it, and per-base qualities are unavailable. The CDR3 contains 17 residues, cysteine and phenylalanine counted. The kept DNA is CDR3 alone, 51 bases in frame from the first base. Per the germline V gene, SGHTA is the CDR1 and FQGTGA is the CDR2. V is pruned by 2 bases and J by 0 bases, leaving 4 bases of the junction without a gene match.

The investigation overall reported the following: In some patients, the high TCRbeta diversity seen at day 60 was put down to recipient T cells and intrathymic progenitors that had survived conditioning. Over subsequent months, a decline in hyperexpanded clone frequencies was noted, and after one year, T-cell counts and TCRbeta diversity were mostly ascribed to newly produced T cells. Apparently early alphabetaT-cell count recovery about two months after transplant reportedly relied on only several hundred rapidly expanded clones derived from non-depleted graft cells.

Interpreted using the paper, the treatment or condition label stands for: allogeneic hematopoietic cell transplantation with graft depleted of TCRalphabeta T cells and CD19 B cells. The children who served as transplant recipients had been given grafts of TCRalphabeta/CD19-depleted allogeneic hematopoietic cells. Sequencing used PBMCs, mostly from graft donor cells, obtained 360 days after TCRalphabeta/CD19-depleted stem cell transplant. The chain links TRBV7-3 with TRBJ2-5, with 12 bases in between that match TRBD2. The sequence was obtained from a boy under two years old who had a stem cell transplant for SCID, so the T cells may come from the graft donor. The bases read TGTGCCAGCAGCTTACCTACTAGCGGGGGGTACCAAGAGACCCAGTACTTC. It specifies CASSLPTSGGYQETQYF.